This TCR beta chain was recovered during a study of early T cells in non-severe SARS-CoV-2 infection. The wider study: Sequenced bulk RNA came from whole blood that was unsorted, and chains were unpaired.

Molecules of cDNA were individually given unique molecular identifiers that were attached to them. TCRdb reprocessed the 5' RACE reads with MiXCR, giving one entry per CDR3 protein. The sample lists about 53,000 distinct CDR3 sequences, more than 10% occurring once. CDR1 and CDR2 (germline): SGHTA, FQGNSA. J lost 5 bases, V lost 5 bases, and 11 bases had no gene match. The CDR3 runs 16 residues. The receptor comes from an adult who was a healthcare worker with PCR-confirmed SARS-CoV-2 infection or an uninfected control (not recorded which). The sample consisted of whole blood, taken at baseline. This sequence joins TRBV7-2 and TRBJ2-3; 9 bases match TRBD2. CDR3 sequence reads: CASSRNGAGGQDTQYF. CDR3 bases: TGTGCCAGCAGCCGAAACGGAGCGGGAGGCCAAGATACGCAGTATTTT.